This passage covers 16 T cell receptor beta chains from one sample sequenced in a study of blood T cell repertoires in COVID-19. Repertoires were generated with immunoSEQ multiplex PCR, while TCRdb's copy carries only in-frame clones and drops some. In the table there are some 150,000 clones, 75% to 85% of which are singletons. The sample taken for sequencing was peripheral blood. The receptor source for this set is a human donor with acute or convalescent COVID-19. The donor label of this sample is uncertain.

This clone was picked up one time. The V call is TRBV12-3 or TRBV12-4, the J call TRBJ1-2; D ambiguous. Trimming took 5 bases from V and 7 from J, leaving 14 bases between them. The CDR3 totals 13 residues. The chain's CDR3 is CASSQALPLGYTF. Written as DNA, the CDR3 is TGTGCCAGCAGTCAGGCCCTTCCCCTTGGCTACACCTTC.

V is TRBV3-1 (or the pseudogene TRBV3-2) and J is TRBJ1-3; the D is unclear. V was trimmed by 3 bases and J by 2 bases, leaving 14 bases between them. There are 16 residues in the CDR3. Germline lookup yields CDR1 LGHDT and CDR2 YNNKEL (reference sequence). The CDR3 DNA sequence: TGTGCCAGCAGCCACCTCAGAGGAGAAGCTGGAAACACCATATATTTT. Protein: CASSHLRGEAGNTIYF.

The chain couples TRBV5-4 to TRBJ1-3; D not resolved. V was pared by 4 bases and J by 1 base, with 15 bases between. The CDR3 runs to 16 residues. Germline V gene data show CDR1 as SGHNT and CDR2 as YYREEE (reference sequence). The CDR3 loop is CASSPDAAGSGNTIYF. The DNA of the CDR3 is TGTGCCAGCAGCCCGGACGCCGCGGGGTCTGGAAACACCATATATTTT.

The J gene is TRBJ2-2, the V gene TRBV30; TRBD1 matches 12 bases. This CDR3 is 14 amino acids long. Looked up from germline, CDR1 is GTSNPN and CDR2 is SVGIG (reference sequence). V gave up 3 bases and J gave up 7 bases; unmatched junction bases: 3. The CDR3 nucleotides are TGTGCCTGGAGGGGACAGGGGGCCGTCGGGGAGCTGTTTTTT. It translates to CAWRGQGAVGELFF.

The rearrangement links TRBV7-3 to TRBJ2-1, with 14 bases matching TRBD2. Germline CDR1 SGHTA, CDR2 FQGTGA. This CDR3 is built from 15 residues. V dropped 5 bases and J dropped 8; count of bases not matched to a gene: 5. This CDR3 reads CASSTGTSGGDEQFF. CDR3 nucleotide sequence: TGTGCCAGCAGCACCGGGACTAGCGGGGGCGATGAGCAGTTCTTC.

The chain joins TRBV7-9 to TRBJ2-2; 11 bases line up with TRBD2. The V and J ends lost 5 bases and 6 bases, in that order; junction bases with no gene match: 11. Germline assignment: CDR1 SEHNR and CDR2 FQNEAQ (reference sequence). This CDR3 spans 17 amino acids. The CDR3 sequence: CASSRLAGTGRPGELFF. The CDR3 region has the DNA TGTGCCAGCAGCCGACTAGCGGGGACGGGTAGGCCCGGGGAGCTGTTTTTT.

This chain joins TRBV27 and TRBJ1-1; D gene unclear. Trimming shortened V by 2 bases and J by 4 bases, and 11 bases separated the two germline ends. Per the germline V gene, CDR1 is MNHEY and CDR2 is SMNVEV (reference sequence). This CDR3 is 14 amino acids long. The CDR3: CASSLIGGGTEAFF. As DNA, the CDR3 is TGTGCCAGCAGTTTAATCGGAGGAGGCACTGAAGCTTTCTTT.

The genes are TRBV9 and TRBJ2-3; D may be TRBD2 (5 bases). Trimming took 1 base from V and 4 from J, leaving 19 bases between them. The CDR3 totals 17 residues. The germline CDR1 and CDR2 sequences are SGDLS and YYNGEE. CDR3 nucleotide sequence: TGTGCCAGCAGCGTAACCAGCGGCCAGTCCCTGCCAGATACGCAGTATTTT. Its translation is CASSVTSGQSLPDTQYF. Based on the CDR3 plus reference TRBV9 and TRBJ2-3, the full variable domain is DSGVTQTPKHLITATGQRVTLRCSPRSGDLSVYWYQQSLDQGLQFLIQYYNGEERAKGNILERFSAQQFPDLHSELNLSSLELGDSALYFCASSVTSGQSLPDTQYFGPGTRLTVL.

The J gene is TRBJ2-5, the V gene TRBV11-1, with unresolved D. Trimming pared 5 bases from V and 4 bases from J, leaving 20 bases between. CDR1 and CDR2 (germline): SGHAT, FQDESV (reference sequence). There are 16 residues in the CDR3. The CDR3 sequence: CASSLSIYALLETQYF. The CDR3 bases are TGTGCCAGCAGCCTCTCGATCTACGCCCTCTTAGAGACCCAGTACTTC. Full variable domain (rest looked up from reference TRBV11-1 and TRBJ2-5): EAEVAQSPRYKITEKSQAVAFWCDPISGHATLYWYRQILGQGPELLVQFQDESVVDDSQLPKDRFSAERLKGVDSTLKIQPAELGDSAMYLCASSLSIYALLETQYFGPGTRLLVL.

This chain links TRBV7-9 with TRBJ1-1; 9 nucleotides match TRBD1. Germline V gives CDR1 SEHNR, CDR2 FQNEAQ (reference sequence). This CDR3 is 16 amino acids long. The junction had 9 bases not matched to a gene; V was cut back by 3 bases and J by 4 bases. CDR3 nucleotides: TGTGCCAGCAGCTTGGGGACAGGGTCCGGAGGCACTGAAGCTTTCTTT. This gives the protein CASSLGTGSGGTEAFF.

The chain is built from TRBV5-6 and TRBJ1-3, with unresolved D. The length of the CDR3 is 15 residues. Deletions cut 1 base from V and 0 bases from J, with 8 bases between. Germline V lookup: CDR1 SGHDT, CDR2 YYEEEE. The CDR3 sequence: CASSLMTGSGNTIYF. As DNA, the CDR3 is TGTGCCAGCAGCTTGATGACGGGCTCTGGAAACACCATATATTTT. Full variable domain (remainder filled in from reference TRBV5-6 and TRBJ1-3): DAGVTQSPTHLIKTRGQQVTLRCSPKSGHDTVSWYQQALGQGPQFIFQYYEEEERQRGNFPDRFSGHQFPNYSSELNVNALLLGDSALYLCASSLMTGSGNTIYFGEGSWLTVV.

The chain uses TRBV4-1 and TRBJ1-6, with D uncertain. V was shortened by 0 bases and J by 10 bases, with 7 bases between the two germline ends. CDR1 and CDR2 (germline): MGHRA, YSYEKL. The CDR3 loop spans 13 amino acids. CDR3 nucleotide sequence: TGCGCCAGCAGCCAAGAGCAGATCTCACCCCTCCACTTT. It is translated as CASSQEQISPLHF.

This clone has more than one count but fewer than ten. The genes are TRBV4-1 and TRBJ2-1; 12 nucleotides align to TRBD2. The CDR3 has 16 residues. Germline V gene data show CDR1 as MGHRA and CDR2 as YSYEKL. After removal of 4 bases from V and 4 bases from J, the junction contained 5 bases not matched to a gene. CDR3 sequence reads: CASSPRTSGEYNEQFF. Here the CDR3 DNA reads TGCGCCAGCAGCCCTCGGACTAGCGGGGAGTACAATGAGCAGTTCTTC.

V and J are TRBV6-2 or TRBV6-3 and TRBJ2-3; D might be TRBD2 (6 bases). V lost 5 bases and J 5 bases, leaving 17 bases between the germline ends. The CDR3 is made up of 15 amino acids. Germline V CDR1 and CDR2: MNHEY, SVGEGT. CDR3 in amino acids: CASSLIPGLLDTQYF. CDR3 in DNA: TGTGCCAGCAGTCTTATTCCGGGACTCCTAGATACGCAGTATTTT.

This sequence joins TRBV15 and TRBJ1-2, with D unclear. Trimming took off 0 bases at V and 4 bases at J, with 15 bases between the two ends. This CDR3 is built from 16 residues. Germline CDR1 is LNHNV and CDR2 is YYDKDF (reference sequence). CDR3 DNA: TGTGCCACCAGCAGAGATCTGGAGACGCCATCCTATGGCTACACCTTC. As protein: CATSRDLETPSYGYTF.

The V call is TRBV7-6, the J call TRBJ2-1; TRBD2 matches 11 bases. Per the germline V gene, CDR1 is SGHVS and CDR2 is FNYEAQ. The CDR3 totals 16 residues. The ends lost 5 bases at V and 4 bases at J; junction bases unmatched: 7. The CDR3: CASSTGVAGGYNEQFF. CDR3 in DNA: TGTGCCAGCAGCACCGGGGTAGCGGGGGGGTACAATGAGCAGTTCTTC.